Each of the 9 T cell receptor beta chains below was sequenced from the same sample in a study of brain T cells in children with intractable seizures. The method was immunoSEQ multiplex PCR; TCRdb's version includes in-frame clones alone and lacks a portion of them. The sample holds 110,000 or so clones, 90% to 95% seen once. The specimen comprised peripheral blood, sampled at surgery. The receptors were sampled from a boy in the first two years of life with hemimegalencephaly and intractable seizures.

The chain recombines TRBV24-1 with TRBJ1-4; 7 bases line up with TRBD1. Trimming removed 4 bases from V and 7 bases from J; junction bases left unmatched: 8. Germline CDR1 and CDR2: KGHDR and SFDVKD. The CDR3 covers 15 residues. The CDR3 DNA reads TGTGCCACCAGTGAGCCGAGACAGGGTGGTGAAAAACTGTTTTTT. As protein: CATSEPRQGGEKLFF.

The rearrangement joins TRBV6-1 to TRBJ2-2, with 11 bases aligning to TRBD2. Germline V gene sequence: CDR1 MNHNS, CDR2 SASEGT. V gave up 4 bases and J gave up 7 bases; unmatched junction bases: 8. The length of the CDR3 is 16 residues. The CDR3 region is CASSGLAGGPSGELFF. DNA for the CDR3: TGTGCCAGCAGTGGTTTAGCGGGAGGGCCAAGCGGGGAGCTGTTTTTT.

V is TRBV7-9 and J is TRBJ1-4; no definite D call. Germline-derived CDR1 and CDR2 are SEHNR and FQNEAQ (reference sequence). This CDR3 contains 14 residues. The V end was cut by 5 bases, the J end by 5 bases, with 12 bases between. The CDR3 DNA follows: TGTGCCAGCAGCCCCACGGTGCGGAATGAAAAACTGTTTTTT. It codes for CASSPTVRNEKLFF.

The chain has TRBV10-1 and TRBJ2-3; D gene unclear. There are 15 residues in the CDR3. V lost 3 bases and J lost 5, with 15 bases in between. From germline, CDR1 is WNHNN and CDR2 SYGVQD (reference sequence). CDR3 loop: CASSEGPLTRDTQYF. The CDR3 DNA reads TGCGCCAGCAGTGAAGGGCCCCTGACAAGAGATACGCAGTATTTT.

The chain uses TRBV5-4 and TRBJ2-3, with D perhaps TRBD1 (6 bases). Germline V lookup: CDR1 SGHNT, CDR2 YYREEE (reference sequence). Trimming stripped 2 bases from V and 1 base from J, with 11 bases between. The CDR3 has 15 residues. The CDR3 DNA follows: TGTGCCAGCAGCTTCCCGCGACAGGGCACAGATACGCAGTATTTT. Protein product: CASSFPRQGTDTQYF.

The gene calls are TRBV7-3 and TRBJ2-3; 10 bases agree with TRBD2. Trimming removed 0 bases from V and 5 bases from J; junction bases left unmatched: 2. CDR3 length: 15 amino acids. The germline CDR1 and CDR2 sequences are SGHTA and FQGTGA. This CDR3 is CASSLTAGGVDTQYF. In nucleotides, the CDR3 is TGTGCCAGCAGCTTAACAGCGGGAGGGGTAGATACGCAGTATTTT.

The V gene is TRBV29-1, the J gene TRBJ2-7, with a tentative D call TRBD2 (6 bases). The CDR3 consists of 10 residues. Germline lookup yields CDR1 SQVTM and CDR2 ANQGSEA. V dropped 4 bases and J dropped 6 bases, with 7 bases sitting between them. This chain's CDR3 is CSVGGVEQYF. In DNA form, the CDR3 reads TGCAGCGTTGGGGGGGTCGAGCAGTACTTC.

The gene calls are TRBV7-2 and TRBJ2-7, with TRBD2 identical over 8 bases. Germline V CDR1 and CDR2: SGHTA, FQGNSA. This CDR3 spans 18 amino acids. Unmatched junction bases numbered 13, after V lost 1 base and J lost 2 bases. The CDR3 DNA sequence: TGTGCCAGCAGCTTAGGAGCCAGCGGGAGCCAGAAAGCCTACGAGCAGTACTTC. Its translation is CASSLGASGSQKAYEQYF.

The CDR3 DNA follows: TGTGCCAGCAGCGTAGCGGGAGCCATCTCCTACAATGAGCAGTTCTTC. The encoded protein is CASSVAGAISYNEQFF. The V call is TRBV9, the J call TRBJ2-1, with D tentatively TRBD2 (6 bases). This CDR3 has 16 amino acids. In germline, CDR1 is SGDLS, CDR2 YYNGEE. Trimming stripped 0 bases from V and 0 bases from J, with 10 bases between.